This T cell receptor beta chain was obtained from a study of T cells in Graves' hyperthyroidism and ophthalmopathy. Looking at the study overall: Initial diagnosis, before any treatment, was when peripheral blood was collected.

Researchers took RNA transcripts and amplified the TCR beta CDR3 regions from them. Primed by the HTBI set, a first-round RT-PCR was run on the TCR CDR3. From the multiplex PCR reads, TCRdb called clonotypes with MiXCR, one entry per CDR3 protein. The sample has roughly 640,000 distinct CDR3 sequences; roughly 15% are singletons. This clonotype has at least ten counts. The antigen is not known. Study-level findings and limits: Most thyroid clonotypes that were expanded above 0.001 also turned up in blood.

Between the trimmed V and J ends, which lost 5 bases and 0 bases, there was a span of 11 bases. The CDR3 is 15 amino acids. Germline V gene lookup returns CDR1 SGHAT and CDR2 FQNNGV. Criteria for exclusion of patients were uncontrolled infection, other autoimmune disease, pregnancy or lactation. Together with thyroid ultrasound, orbital computed tomography, serum thyroxine and TRAb, clinical symptoms were used for diagnoses. The V gene is TRBV11-2, the J gene TRBJ1-3; no clear D gene. Sample: blood. This receptor was taken from a woman aged 40 to 50 with Graves' ophthalmopathy. CDR3 in amino acids: CASSPRRDSGNTIYF. Written as DNA, the CDR3 is TGTGCCAGCAGCCCTAGACGGGACTCTGGAAACACCATATATTTT.